One sample yielded the 21 T cell receptor beta chains listed below, sequenced in a study of beta chain features in type 1 diabetes. Study results and caveats: Type 1 diabetes patients had TCRB CDR3s that were shorter (moderately but significantly so) in all four CD4+ subsets.

Expressed TCRB transcripts were sequenced because the isolated RNA had all been reverse transcribed beforehand. Generated by immunoSEQ multiplex PCR, the TCRdb table keeps only in-frame clones and is missing some. The data show 300,000 to 350,000 clones, with over 7% seen just once and about 1% held by the top ten. Their antigens remain unidentified. Sequenced: central memory CD4+ T cells from blood. The receptors here all came from a man aged 25-45 years with type 1 diabetes.

V usage is TRBV18 and J usage is TRBJ2-1, with 11 bases matching TRBD2. V was clipped by 5 bases and J by 5 bases; unmatched bases: 8. The CDR3 has 16 amino acids. CDR1 is KGHSH, CDR2 LQKENI, per germline. CDR3 protein: CASSAGTSGANNEQFF. The CDR3 DNA sequence: TGTGCCAGCTCAGCAGGGACTAGCGGAGCGAACAATGAGCAGTTCTTC.

The chain carries TRBV10-2 and TRBJ2-1; D is ambiguous. Per germline, CDR1 WSHSY and CDR2 SAAADI. Deletions cut 4 bases from V and 5 bases from J, with 12 bases between. This CDR3 spans 14 amino acids. For the CDR3, the DNA is TGCGCCAGCAGTGGGGCAGAGCCAAACAATGAGCAGTTCTTC. It translates to CASSGAEPNNEQFF.

This clone was seen only a few times. V usage is TRBV9 and J usage is TRBJ2-5; maybe TRBD2 (5 bases). V lost 3 bases, J lost 7 bases, and 13 bases lay in between. The CDR3 is made up of 13 amino acids. The germline V gene encodes CDR1 SGDLS and CDR2 YYNGEE. CDR3: CASSERDEGTQYF. In DNA form, the CDR3 reads TGTGCCAGCAGCGAGAGGGATGAGGGGACCCAGTACTTC.

This chain uses TRBV5-1 with TRBJ2-7; a possible D gene is TRBD1 (5 bases). Between the trimmed V and J ends, which lost 2 bases and 8 bases, there was a span of 17 bases. The germline gives CDR1 SGHRS, CDR2 YFSETQ. CDR3 size: 14 residues. In nucleotides, the CDR3 is TGCGCCAGCAGCTTTTCGACAGCCCAGGCCCAGCAGTACTTC. Its protein product is CASSFSTAQAQQYF.

This sequence joins TRBV20-1 and TRBJ2-3; D not certain. Germline V lookup: CDR1 DFQATT, CDR2 SNEGSKA (reference sequence). CDR3 length equals 11 residues. The ends were cut back, 8 bases at V and 3 bases at J, with 9 bases in the middle. CDR3 residues: CSTVETDTQYF. In DNA form, the CDR3 reads TGCAGTACTGTTGAAACAGATACGCAGTATTTT.

In its sample, this clone was seen a few times. The V call is TRBV19, the J call TRBJ1-5; maybe TRBD1 (5 bases). V lost 8 bases, J lost 3 bases, and 8 bases lay in between. There are 12 residues in the CDR3. The germline CDR1 and CDR2 sequences are LNHDA and SQIVND (reference sequence). The CDR3, as DNA: TGTGCCAGTGACAGTCCCAATCAGCCCCAGCATTTT. It codes for CASDSPNQPQHF.

This clone occurred a few times. The J gene is TRBJ2-4, the V gene TRBV6-1; D is unclear. Germline-derived CDR1 and CDR2 are MNHNS and SASEGT. The CDR3 runs to 15 residues. V lost 5 bases, J lost 0 bases, and 11 bases lay in between. CDR3 sequence: CASSTAGLAKNIQYF. The CDR3 DNA reads as TGTGCCAGCAGTACGGCAGGCTTAGCCAAAAACATTCAGTACTTC.

The chain carries TRBV19 and TRBJ1-1; weak D call: TRBD1 (6 bases). This CDR3 is built from 15 residues. The germline CDR1 and CDR2 sequences are LNHDA and SQIVND (reference sequence). Trimming removed 7 bases at V and 1 base at J, with 16 bases between. CDR3 sequence reads: CASNEAGAGNTEAFF. The CDR3 coding sequence is TGTGCCAGTAATGAGGCAGGGGCTGGGAACACTGAAGCTTTCTTT.

The chain links TRBV2 to TRBJ2-1; perhaps TRBD1 as D (6 bases). Germline V CDR1 and CDR2: SNHLY, FYNNEI. The germline V and J ends were trimmed by 5 bases and 6 bases, with 11 bases remaining between them. The CDR3 length is 13 residues. The CDR3 spells CASSSQGSNEQFF. In nucleotides, the CDR3 is TGTGCCAGCAGTTCACAGGGTTCCAATGAGCAGTTCTTC.

This clone was detected a few times. The rearrangement joins TRBV6-1 to TRBJ2-7; tentative D call: TRBD2 (5 bases). The CDR3 extends over 15 amino acids. Trimming pared 6 bases from V and 2 bases from J, leaving 17 bases between. Germline assignment: CDR1 MNHNS and CDR2 SASEGT. The CDR3 here is CASSLRGKSTYEQYF. The CDR3 DNA is TGTGCCAGCAGCCTAAGAGGGAAATCTACCTACGAGCAGTACTTC.

This clone was recorded at least ten times. The sample has other DNA sequences that encode this CDR3 too. The chain couples TRBV7-2 to TRBJ1-3, with D perhaps TRBD1 (6 bases). The CDR3 is 14 residues long. V lost 4 bases, J lost 4 bases, and 11 bases lay in between. Per the germline V gene, CDR1 is SGHTA and CDR2 is FQGNSA. CDR3 protein: CASSSQGFGNTIYF. Written as DNA, the CDR3 is TGTGCCAGCAGCTCACAGGGTTTCGGAAACACCATATATTTT.

The rearrangement joins TRBV30 to TRBJ1-4; the D gene is possibly TRBD1 (5 bases). Trimming removed 4 bases at V and 8 bases at J, with 17 bases between. The CDR3 has 14 residues. From germline, CDR1 is GTSNPN and CDR2 SVGIG (reference sequence). The CDR3 nucleotides read TGTGCCTGGACTCAGGGACGTTTAAAAGAAAAACTGTTTTTT. This gives the protein CAWTQGRLKEKLFF. Combining the CDR3 with reference TRBV30 and TRBJ1-4 gives the whole variable domain SQTIHQWPATLVQPVGSPLSLECTVEGTSNPNLYWYRQAAGRGLQLLFYSVGIGQISSEVPQNLSASRPQDRQFILSSKKLLLSDSGFYLCAWTQGRLKEKLFFGSGTQLSVL.

The chain carries TRBV5-1 and TRBJ2-3, with D possibly matching TRBD1 (6 bases). Germline V gene lookup returns CDR1 SGHRS and CDR2 YFSETQ. The CDR3 loop spans 15 amino acids. The V end lost 0 bases, the J end lost 4 bases, and 12 bases lay between the germline ends. In nucleotides, the CDR3 is TGCGCCAGCAGCTTGGGAGGGGGAAAGGCAGATACGCAGTATTTT. Protein sequence: CASSLGGGKADTQYF.

This chain joins TRBV19 and TRBJ2-3; TRBD1 matches at 8 bases. The germline gives CDR1 LNHDA, CDR2 SQIVND (reference sequence). V trimming: 7 bases; J trimming: 5 bases; junction bases outside the gene matches: 8. The CDR3 is made up of 14 amino acids. For the CDR3, the DNA is TGTGCCAGTACCAGGGACAGGCTGGGAGATACGCAGTATTTT. Protein: CASTRDRLGDTQYF.

The V and J genes are TRBV6-5 and TRBJ1-6; 7 nucleotides align to TRBD1. CDR1 is MNHEY and CDR2 is SVGAGI in the germline V gene. V shed 6 bases, J shed 5 bases, and the junction held 4 bases outside the gene matches. CDR3 length equals 14 residues. CDR3: CASSLQGNNSPLHF. CDR3 in DNA: TGTGCCAGCAGCCTACAGGGGAATAATTCACCCCTCCACTTT.

This clone was counted a few times. V gene TRBV29-1 combines with J gene TRBJ2-7; D unresolved. This CDR3 contains 11 residues. Germline V lookup: CDR1 SQVTM, CDR2 ANQGSEA. V was shortened by 0 bases and J by 5 bases, with 5 bases between the two germline ends. CDR3 in amino acids: CSVEDPNEQYF. CDR3 DNA: TGCAGCGTTGAAGATCCTAACGAGCAGTACTTC.

The chain joins TRBV2 to TRBJ2-1; 14 bases fit TRBD2. This CDR3 region has 14 residues. J was trimmed by 7 bases and V by 8 bases; bases with no gene match: 4. The V gene's germline CDR1 is SNHLY and CDR2 FYNNEI. The DNA for the CDR3 is TGTGCCAGCGGGACTAGCGGGGGAAATAATGAGCAGTTCTTC. It translates to CASGTSGGNNEQFF.

This clone was recorded a few times. The chain links TRBV2 to TRBJ2-5, with TRBD2 matching 8 bases. The CDR3 length is 14 residues. The J segment lost 1 base and the V segment lost 6 bases, leaving 4 bases of the junction unmatched. The V gene's germline CDR1 is SNHLY and CDR2 FYNNEI. CDR3 nucleotides: TGTGCCAGCAGGGTTACTAGCGGCCAAGAGACCCAGTACTTC. Translation: CASRVTSGQETQYF.

This chain joins TRBV4-1 and TRBJ2-5; D tentatively fits TRBD1 or TRBD2 (5 bases each). The CDR3 spans 16 residues. From germline, CDR1 is MGHRA and CDR2 YSYEKL. V lost 3 bases and J lost 5, with 19 bases in between. CDR3 coding DNA: TGCGCCAGCAGCCAGGGCTCACTAGGTTGGGGGGAGACCCAGTACTTC. This translates into CASSQGSLGWGETQYF.

This clone turned up a few times. The chain uses TRBV29-1 and TRBJ2-1; TRBD2 matches 11 bases. This CDR3 has 14 amino acids. Germline values: CDR1 SQVTM, CDR2 ANQGSEA. The trim removed 7 bases at V and 6 bases at J, leaving 8 bases unmatched. The CDR3 loop is CSALTSGGTNEQFF. The CDR3 nucleotides read TGCAGCGCACTAACTAGCGGGGGTACCAATGAGCAGTTCTTC.

In this sample, this clone turned up a few times. This chain joins TRBV28 and TRBJ2-1; 7 nucleotides match TRBD2. Germline V gives CDR1 MDHEN, CDR2 SYDVKM. The V gene end was trimmed by 3 bases and the J gene end by 6 bases; junction bases not matched to a gene: 8. The CDR3 sequence is 15 residues long. The CDR3 loop is CASSLGGEFRNEQFF. For the CDR3, the DNA is TGTGCCAGCAGTTTGGGAGGGGAGTTCCGCAATGAGCAGTTCTTC.